These 14 T cell receptor beta chains originate from one sample sequenced in a study of OX40 agonist ivuxolimab in advanced cancers. The protocol was immunoSEQ multiplex PCR, while the TCRdb copy is restricted to in-frame clones and leaves out a portion. The sample lists about 100,000 clones, 90% occurring once. This material consisted of CD4+ or CD8+ T cells sorted from blood, taken in a trial of the OX40 agonist ivuxolimab. These receptors all stem from an adult with an advanced solid tumor such as melanoma, head and neck, liver or kidney cancer.

CDR3 protein: CASSRYTGGSGYTF. The CDR3, as DNA: TGTGCCAGCAGCCGTTATACAGGGGGATCTGGCTACACCTTC. The chain links TRBV5-8 to TRBJ1-2; 8 nucleotides agree with TRBD1. Trimming at V came to 4 bases and at J to 7 bases, leaving 9 bases not matched to a gene. CDR3 length equals 14 residues. Germline loops: CDR1 SGHTS, CDR2 YDEGEE. The whole variable domain, remainder taken from reference TRBV5-8 and TRBJ1-2, is EAGVTQSPTHLIKTRGQQATLRCSPISGHTSVYWYQQALGLGLQFLLWYDEGEERNRGNFPPRFSGRQFPNYSSELNVNALELEDSALYLCASSRYTGGSGYTFGSGTRLTVV.

The chain combines TRBV5-1 with TRBJ2-2; no firm D call. Trimming removed 4 bases from V and 7 bases from J, with 11 bases in between. The CDR3 covers 13 residues. The germline CDR1 and CDR2 sequences are SGHRS and YFSETQ. CDR3 nucleotide sequence: TGCGCCAGCAGCCCCCAGCTTCGCGGGGAGCTGTTTTTT. Its protein is CASSPQLRGELFF.

This clone came up a few times. This chain links TRBV7-9 with TRBJ1-2; D might be TRBD1 (5 bases). The length of the CDR3 is 13 residues. Per the germline V gene, CDR1 is SEHNR and CDR2 is FQNEAQ (reference sequence). Trimming pared 1 base from V and 8 bases from J, leaving 11 bases between. CDR3 nucleotide sequence: TGTGCCAGCAGCTTAGGACAGAGAGGGGGCTACACCTTC. It translates to CASSLGQRGGYTF.

This sequence joins TRBV5-1 and TRBJ2-5; D may be TRBD2 (7 bases). CDR1 is SGHRS, CDR2 YFSETQ, per germline. V gave up 2 bases and J gave up 4 bases, with 12 bases separating them. The CDR3 contains 14 residues. The CDR3 is CASSFSGGAETQYF. CDR3 nucleotide sequence: TGCGCCAGCAGCTTCTCGGGGGGCGCAGAGACCCAGTACTTC. Complete variable domain (other parts from reference TRBV5-1 and TRBJ2-5): KAGVTQTPRYLIKTRGQQVTLSCSPISGHRSVSWYQQTPGQGLQFLFEYFSETQRNKGNFPGRFSGRQFSNSRSEMNVSTLELGDSALYLCASSFSGGAETQYFGPGTRLLVL.

The chain uses TRBV27 and TRBJ2-1, with 10 bases aligning to TRBD2. The CDR3 consists of 15 residues. Germline-derived CDR1 and CDR2 are MNHEY and SMNVEV (reference sequence). The trim removed 1 base at V and 3 bases at J, leaving 0 bases unmatched. The CDR3 nucleotides read TGTGCCAGCAGTTTATGGACTAGCGGCTACAATGAGCAGTTCTTC. Protein product: CASSLWTSGYNEQFF.

The chain recombines TRBV5-4 with TRBJ1-4; D might be TRBD1 (6 bases). This CDR3 is built from 15 residues. Germline V gene data show CDR1 as SGHNT and CDR2 as YYREEE (reference sequence). The V end lost 4 bases, the J end lost 0 bases, and 10 bases lay between the germline ends. The CDR3 DNA reads as TGTGCCAGCAGCCGGGACAACCCAACTAATGAAAAACTGTTTTTT. This codes for CASSRDNPTNEKLFF. The full variable domain, rest sourced from reference TRBV5-4 and TRBJ1-4, is ETGVTQSPTHLIKTRGQQVTLRCSSQSGHNTVSWYQQALGQGPQFIFQYYREEENGRGNFPPRFSGLQFPNYSSELNVNALELDDSALYLCASSRDNPTNEKLFFGSGTQLSVL.

The chain has TRBV10-2 and TRBJ1-1, with D perhaps TRBD1 (5 bases). Trimming took off 5 bases at V and 11 bases at J, with 15 bases between the two ends. This CDR3 comprises 12 residues. Per the germline V gene, CDR1 is WSHSY and CDR2 is SAAADI. The CDR3 sequence is CASSLGTAAAFF. Here the CDR3 DNA reads TGCGCCAGCAGTTTAGGGACCGCGGCGGCTTTCTTT.

CDR3 protein: CASSIEGNTEAFF. The CDR3 nucleotides are TGTGCCAGTAGTATAGAAGGGAACACTGAAGCTTTCTTT. The chain links TRBV19 to TRBJ1-1; no clear D gene. Germline V lookup: CDR1 LNHDA, CDR2 SQIVND (reference sequence). Trimming cost V 0 bases and J 1 base, with 3 bases left between them. CDR3 size: 13 residues.

This chain links TRBV6-5 with TRBJ2-2; D unresolved. The CDR3 covers 16 residues. The V gene's germline CDR1 is MNHEY and CDR2 SVGAGI. V was clipped by 0 bases and J by 3 bases, with 11 bases between them. This CDR3 reads CASSYSAAPDTGELFF. Here the CDR3 DNA reads TGTGCCAGCAGTTACTCGGCCGCCCCGGACACCGGGGAGCTGTTTTTT.

With regard to this clone: One end of the junction fails to match germline, which may point to a read error. The chain uses TRBV6-1 and TRBJ2-3; possibly TRBD1 for D (5 bases). CDR1 MNHNS and CDR2 SASEGT come from the germline V gene. The CDR3 covers 11 residues. DNA of the CDR3: TGTACCAGCAGTGACAGAGATACGCAGTATTTT. It encodes CTSSDRDTQYF.

The V call is TRBV19, the J call TRBJ1-2; perhaps TRBD1 as D (6 bases). CDR1 is LNHDA and CDR2 is SQIVND in the germline V gene (reference sequence). The CDR3 is 14 amino acids. Trimming took 0 bases from V and 8 from J, leaving 13 bases between them. The CDR3: CASSIDGTGQGYTF. The CDR3 bases are TGTGCCAGTAGTATAGATGGAACAGGGCAAGGCTACACCTTC.

The chain employs TRBV29-1 and TRBJ2-7, with D perhaps assigned TRBD1 or TRBD2 (5 bases each). V lost 4 bases and J 5 bases, leaving 12 bases between the germline ends. CDR3 length equals 12 residues. The germline V gene has CDR1 SQVTM and CDR2 ANQGSEA. The CDR3, as DNA: TGCAGCGTTGTGAGAGGGGCCGACGAGCAGTACTTC. Translated: CSVVRGADEQYF.

There are a few counts of this clone. The chain uses TRBV19 and TRBJ1-5; a possible D gene is TRBD1 (5 bases). The length of the CDR3 is 14 residues. V dropped 1 base and J dropped 7 bases, with 11 bases sitting between them. Looked up from germline, CDR1 is LNHDA and CDR2 is SQIVND (reference sequence). The CDR3 loop reads CASSIVAGEQPQHF. In DNA, the CDR3 is TGTGCCAGTAGTATAGTGGCGGGGGAACAGCCCCAGCATTTT.

The gene calls are TRBV9 and TRBJ2-5; 7 bases are a match to TRBD2. The CDR3 contains 17 residues. After removal of 0 bases from V and 5 bases from J, the junction contained 13 bases not matched to a gene. CDR1 SGDLS and CDR2 YYNGEE come from the germline V gene. CDR3 nucleotide sequence: TGTGCCAGCAGCGTAGATCCTAGCGGTGGGAAGAAGGAGACCCAGTACTTC. This codes for CASSVDPSGGKKETQYF.